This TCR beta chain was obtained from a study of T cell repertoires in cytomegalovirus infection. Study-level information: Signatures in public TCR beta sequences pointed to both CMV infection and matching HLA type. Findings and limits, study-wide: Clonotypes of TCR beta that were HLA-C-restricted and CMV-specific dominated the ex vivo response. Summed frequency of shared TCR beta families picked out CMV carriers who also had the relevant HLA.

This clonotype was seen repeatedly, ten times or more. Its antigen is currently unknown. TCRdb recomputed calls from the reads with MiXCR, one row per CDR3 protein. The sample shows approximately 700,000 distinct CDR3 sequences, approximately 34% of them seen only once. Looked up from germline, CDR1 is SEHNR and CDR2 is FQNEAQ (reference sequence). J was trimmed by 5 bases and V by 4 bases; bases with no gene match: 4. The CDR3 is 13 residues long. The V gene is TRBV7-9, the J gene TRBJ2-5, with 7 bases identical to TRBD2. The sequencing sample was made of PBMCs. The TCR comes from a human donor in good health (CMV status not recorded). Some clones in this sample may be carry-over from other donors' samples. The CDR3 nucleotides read TGTGCCAGCAGCTCCGGACTAGATGAGACCCAGTACTTC. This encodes CASSSGLDETQYF.